A single sample gave rise to the 18 T cell receptor beta chains below, sequenced in a study of T-cell reconstitution after alpha-beta-depleted transplantation in children. TCRbeta library construction was performed incorporating unique molecular identifiers. TCRdb independently ran MiXCR on the PCR reads; one entry per CDR3 protein. The sample includes fewer than 550,000 distinct CDR3 sequences, over 9.5% of them seen just once. The specimen comprised PBMCs, sampled before TCRalphabeta/CD19-depleted stem cell transplant. All receptors come from a child aged 2 to 10 with inherited bone marrow failure, due to receive a stem cell transplant.

In this sample, this clonotype turned up many times. The chain has TRBV5-6 and TRBJ2-7, with unresolved D. CDR3 length: 14 amino acids. V lost 0 bases and J lost 4, with 11 bases in between. Germline V CDR1 and CDR2: SGHDT, YYEEEE. The CDR3 loop is CASSLAGVFYEQYF. The CDR3 DNA reads as TGTGCCAGCAGCTTGGCCGGAGTATTTTACGAGCAGTACTTC.

There are many counts of this clonotype. The CDR3 sequence: CASSQDSLAGTTDTQYF. CDR3 DNA: TGCGCCAGCAGCCAAGATTCGCTAGCGGGAACGACAGATACGCAGTATTTT. V and J are TRBV4-1 and TRBJ2-3; TRBD2 matches at 9 bases. The CDR3 loop spans 17 amino acids. In germline, CDR1 is MGHRA, CDR2 YSYEKL. V dropped 0 bases and J dropped 3; count of bases not matched to a gene: 7.

This clonotype appeared many times. The chain is built from TRBV7-9 and TRBJ1-2; D is undetermined. The V end lost 2 bases, the J end lost 5 bases, and 21 bases lay between the germline ends. Germline CDR1 is SEHNR and CDR2 is FQNEAQ (reference sequence). CDR3 length: 17 amino acids. The CDR3 loop reads CASSLSFGRTTNYGYTF. CDR3 nucleotide sequence: TGTGCCAGCAGCTTAAGCTTCGGCAGGACCACGAATTATGGCTACACCTTC.

This clonotype was detected many times. The CDR3 protein is CASSQGSFSTDTQYF. DNA for the CDR3: TGTGCCAGCAGCCAAGGCTCCTTTAGCACAGATACGCAGTATTTT. The rearrangement uses TRBV4-2 and TRBJ2-3, with D unresolved. In germline, CDR1 is LGHNA, CDR2 YNFKEQ. There are 15 residues in the CDR3. V was shortened by 1 base and J by 0 bases, with 8 bases between the two germline ends.

This clonotype was detected a few times. J is TRBJ2-2 and V is TRBV6-1; possible D gene TRBD2, 6 bases. In germline, CDR1 is MNHNS, CDR2 SASEGT. V was trimmed by 6 bases and J by 5 bases, leaving 19 bases between them. The CDR3 extends over 16 amino acids. The CDR3 is CASSPLGRGGTGELFF. In DNA, the CDR3 is TGTGCCAGCAGCCCCCTCGGGCGGGGAGGTACCGGGGAGCTGTTTTTT.

Note on this clonotype: A read error is possible here, since a much larger clone lies one base away. The chain carries TRBV5-5 and TRBJ1-1, with D uncertain. V was trimmed by 0 bases and J by 8 bases, leaving 11 bases between them. Germline values: CDR1 SGHKS, CDR2 YYEKEE (reference sequence). CDR3 length: 13 amino acids. CDR3 in amino acids: CASSLVSVREAFF. The DNA of the CDR3 is TGTGCCAGCAGCTTGGTGTCAGTAAGGGAAGCTTTCTTT.

Points on this clonotype: A much larger clone lies one base from this, so it may be a read error. Likely a read error: the CDR3 ends without its conserved phenylalanine or tryptophan. The V and J genes are TRBV4-3 and TRBJ2-7; D gene unclear. Trimming cost V 4 bases and J 3 bases, with 13 bases left between them. Per the germline V gene, CDR1 is LGHNA and CDR2 is YSLEER. The CDR3 covers 14 residues. In nucleotides, the CDR3 is TGCGCCAGCAGCCGAACCAGAGGAGTCTACGAGCAGTACTAC. This sequence encodes CASSRTRGVYEQYY.

This clonotype appeared many times. The chain recombines TRBV20-1 with TRBJ2-7, with 7 bases that match TRBD1. The CDR3 sequence is 16 residues long. CDR1 is DFQATT and CDR2 is SNEGSKA in the germline V gene (reference sequence). V trimming: 0 bases; J trimming: 4 bases; junction bases outside the gene matches: 12. The CDR3 nucleotides read TGCAGTGCTAGAGATCTTTCCGGGACAGCCGTATACGAGCAGTACTTC. Translated: CSARDLSGTAVYEQYF.

In this sample, this clonotype turned up many times. This rearrangement joins TRBV27 to TRBJ2-7; 7 positions agree with TRBD1. The CDR3 has 13 residues. J lost 2 bases, V lost 5 bases, and 3 bases had no gene match. Per germline, CDR1 MNHEY and CDR2 SMNVEV (reference sequence). In DNA form, the CDR3 reads TGTGCCAGCAGTCGACAGGGCCCCTACGAGCAGTACTTC. Translating it yields CASSRQGPYEQYF.

This clonotype showed up just a few times. The chain recombines TRBV30 with TRBJ1-2; tentatively, D is TRBD1 (5 bases). Germline CDR1 is GTSNPN and CDR2 is SVGIG (reference sequence). Trimming cost V 2 bases and J 4 bases, with 14 bases left between them. The CDR3 has 14 amino acids. This chain's CDR3 is CAWSWDASPYGYTF. In nucleotides, the CDR3 is TGTGCCTGGAGTTGGGACGCCAGCCCCTATGGCTACACCTTC.

As to this clonotype: A much larger clone lies one base from this, so it may be a read error. The chain uses TRBV4-2 and TRBJ2-7; D is possibly TRBD2 (5 bases). Germline CDR1 reads LGHNA; CDR2 reads YNFKEQ. V lost 4 bases to trimming and J lost 5 bases, with 12 bases between them. The CDR3 is 13 residues long. CDR3 amino acids: CASSLTQEDEQYF. The CDR3 DNA reads TGTGCCAGCAGCCTTACTCAGGAGGACGAGCAGTACTTC.

On this clonotype itself: One junction end disagrees with the germline gene, perhaps due to a read error. The chain has TRBV3-1 and TRBJ2-1; D gene ambiguous. The CDR3 totals 18 residues. Germline CDR1 and CDR2: LGHDT and YNNKEL (reference sequence). CDR3: CASTQEKYGSRTYNEQFF. As DNA, the CDR3 is TGTGCCAGCACCCAAGAAAAGTATGGATCGCGGACCTACAATGAGCAGTTCTTC.

This clonotype was seen at least ten times. The chain is built from TRBV12-3 or TRBV12-4 and TRBJ2-7; D possibly matches TRBD1 or TRBD2 (5 bases each). Trimming removed 3 bases at V and 9 bases at J, with 21 bases between. The CDR3 runs to 15 residues. This CDR3 is CASSLGTYVIGGQYF. The CDR3 bases are TGTGCCAGCAGTTTGGGGACCTACGTAATTGGTGGGCAGTACTTC.

To note about this clonotype: One end of the junction is discordant with germline, which a read error may explain. The chain joins TRBV18 to TRBJ2-2, with D perhaps TRBD1 (6 bases). The CDR3 sequence is 14 residues long. The V gene's germline CDR1 is KGHSH and CDR2 LQKENI. The CDR3 DNA is TGTGCCAGCGAAGGCCAGGGGAACACCTGGGAGCTGTTTTTT. The encoded protein is CASEGQGNTWELFF.

This clonotype has ten or more counts. The chain links TRBV4-3 to TRBJ2-1; TRBD2 matches 14 bases. Germline V gene sequence: CDR1 LGHNA, CDR2 YSLEER. CDR3 length equals 19 residues. The V gene end was trimmed by 0 bases and the J gene end by 7 bases; junction bases not matched to a gene: 11. CDR3 nucleotides: TGCGCCAGCAGCCAAGAGTGGGCTGGACTAGCGGGAGGAAGGAATGAGCAGTTCTTC. It codes for CASSQEWAGLAGGRNEQFF.

The table lists this clonotype with many counts. V is TRBV12-3 or TRBV12-4 and J is TRBJ2-7; 11 nucleotides line up with TRBD1. The ends lost 5 bases at V and 3 bases at J; junction bases unmatched: 3. The CDR3 is 14 residues long. Here the CDR3 reads CASSRGTGGYEQYF. For the CDR3, the DNA is TGTGCCAGCAGTCGAGGGACAGGGGGCTACGAGCAGTACTTC.

This clonotype was recorded many times. The J gene is TRBJ1-2, the V gene TRBV3-1; no reliable D call. In germline, CDR1 is LGHDT, CDR2 YNNKEL (reference sequence). Trimming removed 4 bases at V and 0 bases at J, with 12 bases between. The CDR3 is 15 residues long. CDR3 nucleotide sequence: TGTGCCAGCAGCCCAATAGGCAGTTCTAACTATGGCTACACCTTC. It is translated as CASSPIGSSNYGYTF. Full variable domain (outside the CDR3, taken from reference TRBV3-1 and TRBJ1-2): DTAVSQTPKYLVTQMGNDKSIKCEQNLGHDTMYWYKQDSKKFLKIMFSYNNKELIINETVPNRFSPKSPDKAHLNLHINSLELGDSAVYFCASSPIGSSNYGYTFGSGTRLTVV.

V is TRBV20-1 and J is TRBJ2-1; D is perhaps TRBD1 (6 bases). The germline V and J ends were trimmed by 1 base and 4 bases, with 8 bases remaining between them. The CDR3 length is 13 residues. CDR1 is DFQATT, CDR2 SNEGSKA, per germline (reference sequence). Here the CDR3 DNA reads TGCAGTGCTAGAGGGGGACATTACAATGAGCAGTTCTTC. Protein: CSARGGHYNEQFF.